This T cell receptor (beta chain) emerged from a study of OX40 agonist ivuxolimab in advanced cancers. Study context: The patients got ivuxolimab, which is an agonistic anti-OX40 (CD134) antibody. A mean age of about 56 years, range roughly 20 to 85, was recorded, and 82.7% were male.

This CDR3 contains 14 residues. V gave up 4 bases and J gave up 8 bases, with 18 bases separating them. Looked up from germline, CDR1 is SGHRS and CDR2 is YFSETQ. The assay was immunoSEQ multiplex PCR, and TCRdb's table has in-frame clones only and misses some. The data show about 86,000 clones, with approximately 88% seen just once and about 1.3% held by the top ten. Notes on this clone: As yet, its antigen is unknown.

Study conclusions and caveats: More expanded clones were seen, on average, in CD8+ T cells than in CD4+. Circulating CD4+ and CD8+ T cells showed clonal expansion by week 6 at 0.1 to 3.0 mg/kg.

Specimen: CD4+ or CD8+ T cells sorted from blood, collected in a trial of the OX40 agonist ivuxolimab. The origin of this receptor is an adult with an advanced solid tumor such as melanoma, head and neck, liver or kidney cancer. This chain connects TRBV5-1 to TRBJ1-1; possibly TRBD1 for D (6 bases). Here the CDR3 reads CASSGGHSSSEAFF. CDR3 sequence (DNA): TGCGCCAGCAGCGGGGGACACAGCAGTTCAGAAGCTTTCTTT.